This passage covers 8 T cell receptor beta chains from one sample sequenced in a study of blood T cell repertoires in COVID-19. The data were produced by immunoSEQ multiplex PCR, yet TCRdb's version contains in-frame clones alone and is incomplete. Here the sample spans hundreds of thousands of clones, about 88% being singletons. Sequences were obtained from PBMCs or T cells enriched from blood (not recorded which). These receptors were obtained from a woman aged 60 to 75 in a cohort exposed to, infected with or recovered from COVID-19 (not recorded which).

This sequence joins TRBV28 and TRBJ2-7; 9 bases agree with TRBD2. Germline CDR1 MDHEN, CDR2 SYDVKM. J gave up 1 base and V 2 bases, and 9 bases lay outside the gene matches. This CDR3 region has 17 residues. CDR3 sequence reads: CASSLIRTSDESYEQYF. CDR3 bases: TGTGCCAGCAGTTTAATAAGGACTAGCGACGAATCCTACGAGCAGTACTTC.

The chain combines TRBV5-1 with TRBJ2-7; possibly TRBD2 for D (6 bases). The CDR3 loop spans 16 amino acids. Germline V gene lookup returns CDR1 SGHRS and CDR2 YFSETQ. V was clipped by 3 bases and J by 4 bases, with 20 bases between them. CDR3 DNA sequence: TGCGCCAGCAGCTCCTCTACCGTGGGAGGATCGTACGAGCAGTACTTC. Its protein product is CASSSSTVGGSYEQYF.

The chain employs TRBV3-1 (or the pseudogene TRBV3-2) and TRBJ2-7; D is unclear. Germline CDR1 reads LGHDT; CDR2 reads YNNKEL (reference sequence). V lost 4 bases and J 2 bases, leaving 9 bases between the germline ends. There are 13 residues in the CDR3. As DNA, the CDR3 is TGTGCCAGCAGCCGGTTGGGCCCCTACGAGCAGTACTTC. Protein product: CASSRLGPYEQYF.

This chain joins TRBV28 and TRBJ1-1; D uncertain. Germline V gives CDR1 MDHEN, CDR2 SYDVKM. Trimming shortened V by 0 bases and J by 3 bases, and 8 bases separated the two germline ends. The CDR3 is made up of 14 amino acids. In DNA form, the CDR3 reads TGTGCCAGCAGTTTATGGAGGAGGGACACTGAAGCTTTCTTT. Translated: CASSLWRRDTEAFF.

This CDR3 is CASSKSNEQFF. CDR3 DNA sequence: TGTGCCAGCAGCAAGAGCAATGAGCAGTTCTTC. The chain joins TRBV21-1 to TRBJ2-1; no DNA check was done on the table's D call, TRBD2. TRBV21-1 represents a pseudogene. There are 11 residues in the CDR3.

On this clone: The junction departs from the called germline gene at one end, perhaps through a read error. This sequence joins TRBV10-3 and TRBJ2-3; 7 bases align to TRBD1. The CDR3 spans 13 residues. CDR1 and CDR2 (germline): ENHRY, SYGVKD. The CDR3 loop is CAISERGTETQYF. The CDR3 region has the DNA TGTGCCATCAGTGAAAGAGGGACAGAAACGCAGTATTTT.

This chain's CDR3 is CSASRWGRTTSGRVTDTQYF. CDR3 DNA sequence: TGCAGTGCTAGTAGATGGGGGCGAACGACTAGCGGGAGGGTTACAGATACGCAGTATTTT. This chain uses TRBV20-1 with TRBJ2-3; 14 bases are a match to TRBD2. Unmatched junction bases numbered 17, after V lost 3 bases and J lost 3 bases. Germline V gene data show CDR1 as DFQATT and CDR2 as SNEGSKA (reference sequence). The CDR3 totals 20 residues.

The rearrangement links TRBV24-1 to TRBJ2-3; TRBD1 might be the D (5 bases). Trimming stripped 0 bases from V and 0 bases from J, with 15 bases between. The CDR3 sequence is 18 residues long. Germline CDR1 KGHDR, CDR2 SFDVKD. The CDR3 nucleotides read TGTGCCACCAGTGATTTGCACCGGGTTTCAGGGAGCACAGATACGCAGTATTTT. It is translated as CATSDLHRVSGSTDTQYF.